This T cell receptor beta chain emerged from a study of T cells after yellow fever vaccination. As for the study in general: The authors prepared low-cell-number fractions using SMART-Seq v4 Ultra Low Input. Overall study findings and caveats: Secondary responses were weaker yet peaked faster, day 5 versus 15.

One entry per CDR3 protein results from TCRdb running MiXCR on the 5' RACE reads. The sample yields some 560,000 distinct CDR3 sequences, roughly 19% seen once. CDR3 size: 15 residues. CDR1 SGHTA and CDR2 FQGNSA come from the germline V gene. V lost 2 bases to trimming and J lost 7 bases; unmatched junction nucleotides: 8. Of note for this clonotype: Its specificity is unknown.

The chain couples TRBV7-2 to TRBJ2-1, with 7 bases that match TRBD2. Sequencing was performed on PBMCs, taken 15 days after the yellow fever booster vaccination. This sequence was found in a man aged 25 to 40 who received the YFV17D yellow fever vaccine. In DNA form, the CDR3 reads TGTGCCAGCAGCTTAATAGCGGGTCAAAGGAATGAGCAGTTCTTC. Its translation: CASSLIAGQRNEQFF. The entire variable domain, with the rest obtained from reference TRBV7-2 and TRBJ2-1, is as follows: GAGVSQSPSNKVTEKGKDVELRCDPISGHTALYWYRQSLGQGLEFLIYFQGNSAPDKSGLPSDRFSAERTGGSVSTLTIQRTQQEDSAVYLCASSLIAGQRNEQFFGPGTRLTVL.